These 27 T cell receptor beta chains came from one sample sequenced in a study of T cells in tuberculosis. Method: immunoSEQ multiplex PCR; TCRdb's copy keeps in-frame clones and lacks some. The sample has about 43,000 clones, roughly 94% seen once. Sequencing input: PBMCs. These receptors were taken from a donor between 5 and 29 years old with latent tuberculosis or without tuberculosis infection. Some clones in this sample may be carry-over from other donors' samples.

The V gene is TRBV7-2, the J gene TRBJ2-3; no definite D call. Trimming left V 1 base short and J 0 bases short, with 8 bases between. Germline-derived CDR1 and CDR2 are SGHTA and FQGNSA. The CDR3 length is 15 residues. In DNA form, the CDR3 reads TGTGCCAGCAGCTTAGATCAGGATAGCACAGATACGCAGTATTTT. Amino acid sequence: CASSLDQDSTDTQYF.

This chain links TRBV28 with TRBJ1-1, with TRBD1 as a possible D gene (5 bases). The V and J ends lost 6 bases and 4 bases respectively, with 24 bases between them. The CDR3 has 17 amino acids. Germline CDR1 and CDR2: MDHEN and SYDVKM. The CDR3 DNA reads as TGTGCCAGCAGACTCTCAAACCTTGACAGAATCAGCACTGAAGCTTTCTTT. Protein: CASRLSNLDRISTEAFF.

CDR3 loop: CASSLEWGGGETQYF. The CDR3 nucleotides are TGCGCCAGCAGCTTGGAGTGGGGGGGAGGAGAGACCCAGTACTTC. This chain uses TRBV5-1 with TRBJ2-5; TRBD2 agrees at 7 bases. There are 15 residues in the CDR3. Trimming took 0 bases from V and 4 from J; bases not matched to a gene: 6. The germline V gene has CDR1 SGHRS and CDR2 YFSETQ.

The chain carries TRBV4-1 and TRBJ1-4; perhaps TRBD1 as D (6 bases). The CDR3 is 16 residues long. Trimming shortened V by 6 bases and J by 6 bases, and 20 bases separated the two germline ends. Germline loops: CDR1 MGHRA, CDR2 YSYEKL. DNA of the CDR3: TGCGCCAGCAGTCCCGGGACACTAAAGATCGATGAAAAACTGTTTTTT. Its translation is CASSPGTLKIDEKLFF.

This chain joins TRBV18 and TRBJ2-5, with a weak D call TRBD2 (5 bases). This CDR3 has 13 residues. The V gene lost 4 bases and the J gene lost 2 bases, with 8 bases spanning the gap. CDR1 and CDR2 from the germline V gene are KGHSH and LQKENI. CDR3 in amino acids: CASSLDFQETQYF. In DNA, the CDR3 is TGTGCCAGCTCACTGGACTTTCAAGAGACCCAGTACTTC. Combining the CDR3 with reference TRBV18 and TRBJ2-5 gives the whole variable domain NAGVMQNPRHLVRRRGQEARLRCSPMKGHSHVYWYRQLPEEGLKFMVYLQKENIIDESGMPKERFSAEFPKEGPSILRIQQVVRGDSAAYFCASSLDFQETQYFGPGTRLLVL.

The chain combines TRBV4-3 with TRBJ1-5, with D hard to call. Per germline, CDR1 LGHNA and CDR2 YSLEER. CDR3 length: 14 residues. V gave up 4 bases and J gave up 0 bases, with 7 bases separating them. DNA for the CDR3: TGCGCCAGCAGCCGCGTAAATAGCAATCAGCCCCAGCATTTT. Its protein is CASSRVNSNQPQHF.

This CDR3 reads CASSSPKGLAGVLRTGELFF. The CDR3, as DNA: TGTGCCAGCAGCTCACCGAAGGGACTAGCGGGAGTCCTCCGCACCGGGGAGCTGTTTTTT. This chain uses TRBV7-8 with TRBJ2-2; 14 nucleotides match TRBD2. CDR3 length equals 20 residues. Germline V gives CDR1 SGHVS, CDR2 FQNEAQ. With 4 bases clipped from V and 4 bases from J, the junction kept 14 bases outside the gene matches.

The chain combines TRBV4-3 with TRBJ1-4, with D maybe TRBD1 (5 bases). Germline V lookup: CDR1 LGHNA, CDR2 YSLEER. The CDR3 contains 17 residues. V lost 0 bases and J lost 6, with 17 bases in between. The CDR3: CASSQDLGGTPDEKLFF. CDR3 coding DNA: TGCGCCAGCAGCCAAGATCTGGGCGGGACCCCTGATGAAAAACTGTTTTTT.

This chain joins TRBV6-7 and TRBJ2-7, with 12 bases aligning to TRBD1. TRBV6-7 is annotated as an ORF whose role is uncertain. The CDR3 is 15 amino acids. V dropped 8 bases and J dropped 5; count of bases not matched to a gene: 10. CDR3 protein: CASLLRDRGLHEQYF. The CDR3, as DNA: TGTGCCAGCTTACTCCGGGACAGGGGGCTCCACGAGCAGTACTTC.

This clone was seen just once. This chain connects TRBV7-2 to TRBJ2-1, with D possibly matching TRBD2 (7 bases). CDR3 size: 15 residues. Trimming took 8 bases from V and 0 from J, leaving 14 bases between them. Germline CDR1 SGHTA, CDR2 FQGNSA. CDR3 DNA: TGTGCCAGCCTGGGGGGGGGCAGCTCCTACAATGAGCAGTTCTTC. Its translation: CASLGGGSSYNEQFF.

V and J are TRBV20-1 and TRBJ1-1; D is possibly TRBD1 (5 bases). The CDR3 runs 11 residues. CDR1 is DFQATT, CDR2 SNEGSKA, per germline (reference sequence). The DNA of the CDR3 is TGCCAAACAGGCAAAAACACTGAAGCTTTCTTT. Amino acids: CQTGKNTEAFF.

V usage is TRBV4-3 and J usage is TRBJ1-1; weak D call: TRBD1 (5 bases). Germline CDR1 reads LGHNA; CDR2 reads YSLEER. The CDR3 is 15 residues long. The ends were cut back, 4 bases at V and 2 bases at J, with 14 bases in the middle. CDR3 nucleotide sequence: TGCGCCAGCAGCCTCAGTGGGCAGGGAAACACTGAAGCTTTCTTT. The encoded protein is CASSLSGQGNTEAFF.

This sequence joins TRBV5-1 and TRBJ2-3, with a weak D call TRBD2 (5 bases). The CDR3 sequence is 15 residues long. The V and J ends lost 3 bases and 0 bases respectively, with 11 bases between them. The V gene's germline CDR1 is SGHRS and CDR2 YFSETQ. Here the CDR3 DNA reads TGCGCCAGCAGCTCGGGGATTACTAGCACAGATACGCAGTATTTT. This gives the protein CASSSGITSTDTQYF.

The rearrangement links TRBV7-9 to TRBJ2-7; TRBD2 is a possible D gene (6 bases). Germline lookup yields CDR1 SEHNR and CDR2 FQNEAQ (reference sequence). The CDR3 has 14 residues. Between the trimmed V and J ends, which lost 7 bases and 2 bases, there was a span of 15 bases. CDR3 sequence reads: CASIPPGLPYEQYF. For the CDR3, the DNA is TGTGCCAGCATACCCCCGGGACTTCCCTACGAGCAGTACTTC.

This clone appeared a single time. The rearrangement joins TRBV5-1 to TRBJ2-7; TRBD1 matches at 7 bases. Germline V lookup: CDR1 SGHRS, CDR2 YFSETQ. After removal of 0 bases from V and 1 base from J, the junction contained 4 bases not matched to a gene. The length of the CDR3 is 15 residues. The CDR3 protein is CASSLVRDSSYEQYF. CDR3 DNA sequence: TGCGCCAGCAGCTTGGTGAGGGACAGTTCCTACGAGCAGTACTTC.

This sequence joins TRBV5-6 and TRBJ2-7; a possible D gene is TRBD2 (6 bases). This CDR3 is built from 13 residues. V shed 0 bases and J shed 5 bases, with 9 bases lying between them. Germline V gene lookup returns CDR1 SGHDT and CDR2 YYEEEE. The CDR3 DNA is TGTGCCAGCAGCTTGGGGTGGGGGGACGAGCAGTACTTC. Amino acid sequence: CASSLGWGDEQYF.

The gene calls are TRBV13 and TRBJ2-1; D is possibly TRBD2 (5 bases). V lost 3 bases and J lost 9, with 12 bases in between. Germline V CDR1 and CDR2: PRHDT, FYEKMQ (reference sequence). This CDR3 has 13 amino acids. CDR3 nucleotide sequence: TGTGCCAGCAGCTTGGCTAGCAATAGTGAGCAGTTCTTC. This sequence encodes CASSLASNSEQFF.

V usage is TRBV10-3 and J usage is TRBJ2-7, with 10 nucleotides matching TRBD1. V lost 5 bases to trimming and J lost 7 bases; unmatched junction nucleotides: 8. The CDR3 loop spans 14 amino acids. Germline CDR1 reads ENHRY; CDR2 reads SYGVKD. The CDR3 protein is CAISTGTGVKEQYF. CDR3 coding DNA: TGTGCCATCAGTACCGGGACAGGGGTTAAGGAGCAGTACTTC.

The V call is TRBV29-1, the J call TRBJ2-7; perhaps TRBD1 as D (5 bases). The V end lost 1 base, the J end lost 6 bases, and 10 bases lay between the germline ends. The CDR3 loop spans 12 amino acids. The germline V gene has CDR1 SQVTM and CDR2 ANQGSEA. CDR3 sequence: CSVEVSQVEQYF. In DNA form, the CDR3 reads TGCAGCGTTGAAGTTTCACAGGTCGAGCAGTACTTC.

The chain employs TRBV5-6 and TRBJ2-7; TRBD2 agrees at 11 bases. V gave up 3 bases and J gave up 5 bases; unmatched junction bases: 7. The CDR3 covers 15 residues. In germline, CDR1 is SGHDT, CDR2 YYEEEE. For the CDR3, the DNA is TGTGCCAGCAGCTCGGCGACTAGCGGGAACGACGAGCAGTACTTC. It translates to CASSSATSGNDEQYF.

The chain has TRBV11-2 and TRBJ2-7; 7 bases line up with TRBD1. The CDR3 extends over 14 amino acids. Germline values: CDR1 SGHAT, CDR2 FQNNGV. The J segment lost 6 bases and the V segment lost 3 bases, leaving 8 bases of the junction unmatched. CDR3: CASSFGTVSIEQYF. DNA of the CDR3: TGTGCCAGCAGCTTTGGGACAGTTAGCATCGAGCAGTACTTC.

The rearrangement joins TRBV19 to TRBJ1-1, with no clear D. The V gene lost 7 bases and the J gene lost 3 bases, with 18 bases spanning the gap. Germline V gene data show CDR1 as LNHDA and CDR2 as SQIVND (reference sequence). There are 15 residues in the CDR3. In DNA, the CDR3 is TGTGCCAGTACCTTAGAGGGAGGTTGGCACACTGAAGCTTTCTTT. This sequence encodes CASTLEGGWHTEAFF.

The chain employs TRBV27 and TRBJ2-7, with D unclear. V was cut by 5 bases and J by 2 bases, with 16 bases left in between. The germline CDR1 and CDR2 sequences are MNHEY and SMNVEV (reference sequence). The CDR3 is made up of 15 amino acids. CDR3 nucleotides: TGTGCCAGCAGTCTATACAGCTCGGATACCTACGAGCAGTACTTC. It encodes CASSLYSSDTYEQYF.

This sequence joins TRBV28 and TRBJ2-1, with D perhaps matching TRBD2 (6 bases). Germline CDR1 is MDHEN and CDR2 is SYDVKM. The CDR3 has 16 residues. Trimming took off 2 bases at V and 4 bases at J, with 15 bases between the two ends. The CDR3, as DNA: TGTGCCAGCAGTTTAGGCGGGACTTTATCATACAATGAGCAGTTCTTC. This encodes CASSLGGTLSYNEQFF.

This chain joins TRBV5-4 and TRBJ2-5, with D perhaps matching TRBD1 (5 bases). The ends were cut back, 0 bases at V and 2 bases at J, with 5 bases in the middle. The CDR3 consists of 13 residues. The germline CDR1 and CDR2 sequences are SGHNT and YYREEE (reference sequence). The CDR3 nucleotides read TGTGCCAGCAGCTTGGACAGGCAAGAGACCCAGTACTTC. It yields the protein CASSLDRQETQYF.

V gene TRBV19 combines with J gene TRBJ1-1; TRBD1 aligns across 7 bases. The length of the CDR3 is 14 residues. Germline trimming cut 7 bases from V and 4 bases from J; bases unmatched to any gene: 9. Germline-derived CDR1 and CDR2 are LNHDA and SQIVND (reference sequence). The CDR3 is CASKKGPGGTEAFF. CDR3 in DNA: TGTGCCAGTAAGAAGGGCCCAGGGGGCACTGAAGCTTTCTTT.

This clone was recorded once. V and J are TRBV19 and TRBJ2-3, with a weak D call TRBD2 (6 bases). CDR1 is LNHDA, CDR2 SQIVND, per germline (reference sequence). The CDR3 is made up of 13 amino acids. Trimming shortened V by 6 bases and J by 2 bases, and 9 bases separated the two germline ends. The DNA of the CDR3 is TGTGCCAGTAGGACTAGAGCCACAGATACGCAGTATTTT. It codes for CASRTRATDTQYF.